The clone carrying this T cell receptor beta chain is labeled medium-sized. Produced via immunoSEQ multiplex PCR; TCRdb's table is partial and in-frame only. The sample yields 80,000 to 95,000 clones, around 90% seen once. Trimming left V 9 bases short and J 4 bases short, with 24 bases between. The CDR3 extends over 16 amino acids. Germline loops: CDR1 MDHEN, CDR2 SYDVKM. The sample is drawn from a study of T cell responses to AZD1222 COVID-19 vaccine. The sequence was obtained from an adult in good health. Sequenced here: peripheral blood, sampled on day 0 of AZD1222 vaccination. The chain joins TRBV28 to TRBJ1-2, with D perhaps matching TRBD1 (6 bases). CDR3 sequence reads: CASSRGTLHSPYGYTF. The CDR3 DNA reads TGTGCCAGTTCAAGGGGGACCCTACACTCCCCCTATGGCTACACCTTC.